This T cell receptor (beta chain) is from a study of cytomegalovirus exposure and HLA in healthy donors. Study observations and caveats: In vitro data verified three CMV-associated chains as specific for CMV antigens. In a later analysis, V- and J-gene trimming of beta chains associated with a DCLRE1C missense variant, replicated independently. TRBV6-2, TRBV6-3 and some other V segments were unresolvable in 87-base-pair reads.

A note on this clone: Antigen specificity is unknown.

The germline gives CDR1 SEHNR, CDR2 FQNEAQ (reference sequence). The CDR3 contains 15 residues. Losses at the gene ends were 5 bases for V and 4 bases for J; bases not matched to a gene: 8. The study ran its PCR with 60 Vbeta and 13 Jbeta primers. The method was immunoSEQ multiplex PCR; TCRdb's version includes in-frame clones alone and lacks a portion of them. The top ten clones hold around 0.95% of a sample with more than 90,000 clones, around three quarters of them seen once. The receptor comes from a woman between 25 and 40 years old in good health and CMV-seronegative. The chain couples TRBV7-9 to TRBJ1-2, with 9 bases fitting TRBD1. Input material: PBMCs. CDR3 in DNA: TGTGCCAGCAGCCACGCGGACAGGGGAAGCTATGGCTACACCTTC. Residues: CASSHADRGSYGYTF.